This TCR beta chain stems from a study of shared clonotypes between healthy human individuals. Overall study results and limits: Between a handful of donors, naive CD4 clonotypes were shared at a level of approximately 5%. A limitation of the genetic and exposure-history diversity represented arose from few donors.

CD8 cells regarded as naive lacked CD45RO, were positively chosen for CCR7, and omitted terminally differentiated effector memory CD45RA+ cells. The donor population consisted of healthy HIV-negative adults with no recent acute infections or vaccinations. The authors loaded around 200 ng DNA, 28,000 or so T cell genomes, into sorted-subset replicate PCRs. Clones were sequenced by immunoSEQ multiplex PCR, and TCRdb holds only the in-frame ones, with some missing. This table has over 2,000,000 clones, about 94% appearing once. Note on this clone: As yet, its antigen is unknown.

The CDR3 is made up of 12 amino acids. Germline V CDR1 and CDR2: SEHNR, FQNEAQ (reference sequence). Trimming stripped 3 bases from V and 6 bases from J, with 9 bases between. The chain joins TRBV7-9 to TRBJ2-7; D gene uncertain. Input material: naive CD8+ T cells from PBMCs. The sequence was obtained from a man aged 18 to 35 in good health. Some clones in this sample may be carry-over from other donors' samples. The CDR3 region is CASSFDGFEQYF. CDR3 in DNA: TGTGCCAGCAGCTTTGACGGATTCGAGCAGTACTTC.